These 30 T cell receptor beta chains originate from one sample sequenced in a study of blood T cell repertoires in COVID-19. Using immunoSEQ multiplex PCR, the repertoire was profiled, and TCRdb retains in-frame clones only, with some absent. The sample contains more than 250,000 clones, about 88% of which appear only once. Sequences were obtained from peripheral blood. These receptors originate from a man in his late teens or twenties with active or convalescent COVID-19.

The chain combines TRBV4-3 with TRBJ2-7, with 10 bases identical to TRBD2. Germline-derived CDR1 and CDR2 are LGHNA and YSLEER. The V gene end was trimmed by 0 bases and the J gene end by 2 bases; junction bases not matched to a gene: 4. CDR3 length equals 16 residues. CDR3 sequence: CASSQDELAGPYEQYF. CDR3 sequence (DNA): TGCGCCAGCAGCCAAGATGAACTAGCGGGACCCTACGAGCAGTACTTC.

This clone was counted a single time. The J gene is TRBJ2-1, the V gene TRBV7-9; D remains unclear. Trimming took 8 bases from V and 6 from J, leaving 23 bases between them. The germline V gene encodes CDR1 SEHNR and CDR2 FQNEAQ (reference sequence). The CDR3 consists of 16 residues. CDR3 DNA: TGTGCCAGCTCTACCCCCAGGTCGGATCACCCCAATGAGCAGTTCTTC. The encoded protein is CASSTPRSDHPNEQFF.

This clone was seen only a few times. Here the CDR3 reads CATSPQADSNTGELFF. CDR3 coding DNA: TGTGCCACCAGTCCCCAAGCGGACAGCAACACCGGGGAGCTGTTTTTT. The rearrangement joins TRBV24-1 to TRBJ2-2, with a weak D call TRBD1 (6 bases). CDR1 is KGHDR and CDR2 is SFDVKD in the germline V gene. The CDR3 has 16 amino acids. V gave up 6 bases and J gave up 2 bases, with 15 bases separating them.

V and J are TRBV12-3 or TRBV12-4 and TRBJ2-3; 9 bases map to TRBD2. The V segment lost 8 bases and the J segment 4 bases; nucleotides outside the gene matches: 4. The CDR3 covers 13 residues. This CDR3 reads CASGGGAADTQYF. The CDR3 nucleotides read TGTGCCAGCGGCGGGGGGGCCGCAGATACGCAGTATTTT.

This sequence joins TRBV7-2 and TRBJ2-3, with D maybe TRBD2 (5 bases). From germline, CDR1 is SGHTA and CDR2 FQGNSA. This CDR3 is 12 amino acids long. Trimming removed 1 base at V and 9 bases at J, with 8 bases between. CDR3 DNA sequence: TGTGCCAGCAGCTTAGAGCTAGCAACGCAGTATTTT. Translation gives CASSLELATQYF.

The chain carries TRBV19 and TRBJ2-3; 8 nucleotides match TRBD1. The V gene's germline CDR1 is LNHDA and CDR2 SQIVND (reference sequence). The CDR3 has 15 amino acids. In nucleotides, the CDR3 is TGTTCTCTCCATGGGGACAGGAAGGGCACAGATACGCAGTATTTT. The encoded protein is CSLHGDRKGTDTQYF.

This clone appeared a single time. The chain is built from TRBV19 and TRBJ1-6; a weak D match, TRBD1 (5 bases). V dropped 3 bases and J dropped 7 bases, with 16 bases sitting between them. The CDR3 extends over 16 amino acids. Germline V gives CDR1 LNHDA, CDR2 SQIVND (reference sequence). This CDR3 is CASSIGTLRMNSPLHF. The CDR3 bases are TGTGCCAGTAGTATCGGGACTCTTAGGATGAATTCACCCCTCCACTTT.

The chain combines TRBV11-3 with TRBJ1-6, with D tentatively TRBD1 (5 bases). This CDR3 contains 13 residues. Germline V CDR1 and CDR2: SGHNT, YENEEA. Trimming removed 0 bases from V and 13 bases from J, with 10 bases in between. For the CDR3, the DNA is TGTGCCAGCAGCTTAGATCAGACAGCCCCCCTCCACTTT. It codes for CASSLDQTAPLHF.

This rearrangement joins TRBV30 to TRBJ1-1; D is ambiguous. This CDR3 is built from 11 residues. With 5 bases removed from V and 5 bases from J, the gap between germline ends came to 9 bases. Germline lookup yields CDR1 GTSNPN and CDR2 SVGIG (reference sequence). The CDR3 here is CAWAGGTEAFF. The CDR3 coding sequence is TGTGCCTGGGCGGGAGGGACTGAAGCTTTCTTT. Looking up the rest from reference TRBV30 and TRBJ1-1 gives the full variable domain: SQTIHQWPATLVQPVGSPLSLECTVEGTSNPNLYWYRQAAGRGLQLLFYSVGIGQISSEVPQNLSASRPQDRQFILSSKKLLLSDSGFYLCAWAGGTEAFFGQGTRLTVV.

The chain is built from TRBV9 and TRBJ1-6; D is uncertain. Germline values: CDR1 SGDLS, CDR2 YYNGEE. Trimming took off 0 bases at V and 4 bases at J, with 11 bases between the two ends. The CDR3 totals 16 residues. The CDR3 is CASSVEAASYNSPLHF. The CDR3 nucleotides read TGTGCCAGCAGCGTAGAGGCAGCGTCTTATAATTCACCCCTCCACTTT.

V and J are TRBV6-6 and TRBJ2-2, with D possibly being TRBD2 (6 bases). With 0 bases removed from V and 6 bases from J, the gap between germline ends came to 14 bases. Germline CDR1 is MNHNY and CDR2 is SVGAGI (reference sequence). CDR3 length equals 16 residues. The DNA for the CDR3 is TGTGCCAGCAGTTACTCGAGTGCGTGGGGGGCCGGGGAGCTGTTTTTT. Translating gives CASSYSSAWGAGELFF.

This chain joins TRBV6-1 and TRBJ1-5; TRBD1 aligns across 9 bases. With 3 bases clipped from V and 6 bases from J, the junction kept 15 bases outside the gene matches. Germline V gene lookup returns CDR1 MNHNS and CDR2 SASEGT. The CDR3 contains 18 residues. CDR3 residues: CASSDWDRVGANSQPQHF. CDR3 DNA sequence: TGTGCCAGCAGTGACTGGGACAGGGTAGGCGCTAATAGTCAGCCCCAGCATTTT.

The gene calls are TRBV7-3 and TRBJ2-5; no definite D call. CDR1 and CDR2 from the germline V gene are SGHTA and FQGTGA. The CDR3 sequence is 13 residues long. Trimming left V 5 bases short and J 5 bases short, with 12 bases between. The CDR3 protein is CASSQAVGETQYF. The CDR3 region has the DNA TGTGCCAGCAGCCAGGCCGTTGGGGAGACCCAGTACTTC.

This chain uses TRBV7-2 with TRBJ2-3; TRBD2 matches at 13 bases. The junction had 8 bases not matched to a gene; V was cut back by 4 bases and J by 4 bases. The CDR3 covers 17 residues. Looked up from germline, CDR1 is SGHTA and CDR2 is FQGNSA. The CDR3 nucleotides read TGTGCCAGCAGCTACTTCCCCGGGACTAGCGGGGCAGATACGCAGTATTTT. This codes for CASSYFPGTSGADTQYF.

The table lists this clone with a few counts. The chain couples TRBV5-5 to TRBJ1-5, with a weak D call TRBD1 (5 bases). V was cut by 0 bases and J by 6 bases, with 13 bases left in between. Germline CDR1 reads SGHKS; CDR2 reads YYEKEE (reference sequence). This CDR3 spans 15 amino acids. The CDR3 is CASSLAPRGGQPQHF. DNA for the CDR3: TGTGCCAGCAGCTTGGCCCCACGGGGGGGTCAGCCCCAGCATTTT.

This chain uses TRBV4-2 with TRBJ2-1, with 9 bases identical to TRBD2. CDR1 and CDR2 from the germline V gene are LGHNA and YNFKEQ. J gave up 3 bases and V 3 bases, and 3 bases lay outside the gene matches. The CDR3 consists of 15 residues. In DNA form, the CDR3 reads TGTGCCAGCAGCCACCAGCGGGAGGACTACAATGAGCAGTTCTTC. Residues: CASSHQREDYNEQFF.

This chain joins TRBV23-1 and TRBJ2-3; a weak D match, TRBD1 (5 bases). TRBV23-1 has ORF status, its function being uncertain. The CDR3 consists of 17 residues. Trimming removed 4 bases at V and 2 bases at J, with 19 bases between. The CDR3 nucleotides are TGCGCCAGCAGTCCGAAGCTCAGGGCCCCTAACACAGATACGCAGTATTTT. Protein: CASSPKLRAPNTDTQYF.

V is TRBV7-2 and J is TRBJ1-3; D gene uncertain. Germline V gene sequence: CDR1 SGHTA, CDR2 FQGNSA. CDR3 length: 18 amino acids. Trimming shortened V by 4 bases and J by 2 bases, and 21 bases separated the two germline ends. The CDR3 bases are TGTGCCAGCAGCTCAAAAAAATCCCGGGGAGCAGCTGGAAACACCATATATTTT. This gives the protein CASSSKKSRGAAGNTIYF.

The chain is built from TRBV18 and TRBJ2-2; the D gene is possibly TRBD1 (7 bases). V was shortened by 4 bases and J by 4 bases, with 16 bases between the two germline ends. The CDR3 covers 16 residues. Germline lookup yields CDR1 KGHSH and CDR2 LQKENI. The CDR3 loop reads CASSRGDSSITGELFF. CDR3 sequence (DNA): TGTGCCAGCTCACGGGGGGACAGCAGCATCACCGGGGAGCTGTTTTTT.

This chain connects TRBV6-2 or TRBV6-3 to TRBJ2-7; possibly TRBD2 for D (6 bases). The V gene lost 1 base and the J gene lost 3 bases, with 13 bases spanning the gap. The CDR3 runs 15 residues. The germline gives CDR1 MNHEY, CDR2 SVGEGT. Written as DNA, the CDR3 is TGTGCCAGCAGTTACTGGGACTTCGGCAACTACGAGCAGTACTTC. As protein: CASSYWDFGNYEQYF.

DNA for the CDR3: TGTGCCAGCAGCTTAACCGGGACTGAGGGCCAGGATACGCAGTATTTT. Its translation is CASSLTGTEGQDTQYF. This chain connects TRBV7-2 to TRBJ2-3, with D perhaps matching TRBD2 (6 bases). V lost 2 bases to trimming and J lost 6 bases, with 18 bases between them. CDR1 is SGHTA, CDR2 FQGNSA, per germline. The CDR3 covers 16 residues.

The V and J genes are TRBV7-2 and TRBJ1-6, with D unclear. Trimming pared 5 bases from V and 10 bases from J, leaving 18 bases between. The CDR3 covers 15 residues. From germline, CDR1 is SGHTA and CDR2 FQGNSA. CDR3 coding DNA: TGTGCCAGCAGCCCACAGATCGGGGAGGGATCACCCCTCCACTTT. Its protein product is CASSPQIGEGSPLHF.

This chain uses TRBV4-1 with TRBJ2-1, with 7 bases identical to TRBD2. The CDR3 covers 16 residues. The germline CDR1 and CDR2 sequences are MGHRA and YSYEKL. The V gene end was trimmed by 5 bases and the J gene end by 7 bases; junction bases not matched to a gene: 14. The CDR3 nucleotides read TGCGCCAGCAGCTACTGGGGCCGACGGGGGGTGAATGAGCAGTTCTTC. This codes for CASSYWGRRGVNEQFF.

This clone was observed once. The V and J genes are TRBV11-3 and TRBJ1-1; D call uncertain. Trimming removed 3 bases at V and 3 bases at J, with 8 bases between. The germline V gene encodes CDR1 SGHNT and CDR2 YENEEA. This CDR3 comprises 13 residues. The DNA for the CDR3 is TGTGCCAGCAGCTTGGGCCCGGACACTGAAGCTTTCTTT. It is translated as CASSLGPDTEAFF.

The V and J genes are TRBV5-1 and TRBJ2-3; TRBD2 matches at 13 bases. This CDR3 has 19 residues. Germline V gene data show CDR1 as SGHRS and CDR2 as YFSETQ. V dropped 4 bases and J dropped 5; count of bases not matched to a gene: 16. This CDR3 is CASSPSLAGGPFYGDTQYF. In nucleotides, the CDR3 is TGCGCCAGCAGCCCTTCACTAGCGGGGGGGCCCTTTTACGGAGATACGCAGTATTTT.

This chain uses TRBV29-1 with TRBJ1-1, with unresolved D. V was shortened by 4 bases and J by 1 base, with 16 bases between the two germline ends. From germline, CDR1 is SQVTM and CDR2 ANQGSEA. The CDR3 is made up of 15 amino acids. The CDR3 loop reads CSVVGSYSSNTEAFF. CDR3 coding DNA: TGCAGCGTTGTGGGCAGCTATTCATCGAACACTGAAGCTTTCTTT.

V and J are TRBV28 and TRBJ1-1; D is undetermined. CDR1 and CDR2 from the germline V gene are MDHEN and SYDVKM. This CDR3 is built from 12 residues. Trimming removed 6 bases from V and 1 base from J, with 6 bases in between. The CDR3 bases are TGTGCCAGCAGAAGCCAGAACACTGAAGCTTTCTTT. Encoded protein: CASRSQNTEAFF.

The V call is TRBV5-1, the J call TRBJ1-2; D remains ambiguous. The germline V gene has CDR1 SGHRS and CDR2 YFSETQ. The CDR3 covers 13 residues. V was trimmed by 6 bases and J by 4 bases, leaving 13 bases between them. The CDR3: CASTLGSVYGYTF. CDR3 DNA sequence: TGCGCCAGCACCCTTGGCAGTGTCTATGGCTACACCTTC.

The chain is built from TRBV7-8 and TRBJ2-7; no clear D gene. V was cut by 5 bases and J by 0 bases, with 5 bases left in between. Germline loops: CDR1 SGHVS, CDR2 FQNEAQ. CDR3 length: 12 amino acids. The DNA of the CDR3 is TGTGCCAGCAGCCCGGGCTCCTACGAGCAGTACTTC. It yields the protein CASSPGSYEQYF.

The genes are TRBV2 and TRBJ1-4; TRBD1 might be the D (5 bases). CDR1 is SNHLY and CDR2 is FYNNEI in the germline V gene. V gave up 5 bases and J gave up 7 bases, with 14 bases separating them. The CDR3 runs 14 residues. The DNA for the CDR3 is TGTGCCAGCAGTCGCCCGGGGGTGTTTGAAAAACTGTTTTTT. This gives the protein CASSRPGVFEKLFF. The whole variable domain, filled in from reference TRBV2 and TRBJ1-4, reads EPEVTQTPSHQVTQMGQEVILRCVPISNHLYFYWYRQILGQKVEFLVSFYNNEISEKSEIFDDQFSVERPDGSNFTLKIRSTKLEDSAMYFCASSRPGVFEKLFFGSGTQLSVL.